The rows below give T cell receptor beta chains drawn from one sample of a study of T-cell memory formation after mild COVID-19. TCRdb fed the 5' RACE reads into MiXCR, producing one record per CDR3 protein. Among roughly 170,000 distinct CDR3 sequences listed, about 21% were seen once. Material: PBMCs or a T cell subset sorted from them (not recorded which). All receptors come from an adult woman who had mild COVID-19 (a few samples of this study predate the infection). Cell type and time point are not known. Each CDR3 is given with its conserved first and last residue. D genes are given only for firm matches. Expanded clones get a size class; other rows say once, few or many, or leave the size out.

clone_size	d_call	v_call	j_call	cdr3_nt	cdr3_aa
NA	NA	TRBV4-2	TRBJ1-2	TGTGCCAGCAGCCACCTATCCGGGGCCTATGGCTACACCTTC	CASSHLSGAYGYTF
few	NA	TRBV15	TRBJ1-1	TGTGCCACCAGCCGAGATATGAACACTGAAGCTTTCTTT	CATSRDMNTEAFF
few	NA	TRBV12-3/TRBV12-4	TRBJ2-4	TGTGCCAGCGGACTTGGGGGGACCAAAAACATTCAGTACTTC	CASGLGGTKNIQYF
NA	TRBD2	TRBV11-3	TRBJ2-1	TGTGCCAGCAGCCGACCCTGGACTAGCGGAACCTACAATGAGCAGTTCTTC	CASSRPWTSGTYNEQFF
NA	NA	TRBV12-3/TRBV12-4	TRBJ1-2	TGTGCCAGCAGTTTTGGAGGGGGCTATGGCTACACCTTC	CASSFGGGYGYTF
few	TRBD1	TRBV6-1	TRBJ2-1	TGTGCCAGCAATCCCGGACAGGGGGTCAATGAGCAGTTCTTC	CASNPGQGVNEQFF
NA	NA	TRBV7-9	TRBJ1-1	TGTGCCAGCAGCCCGAAGGGCCCCATTAGTGGGGTGAACACTGAAGCTTTCTTT	CASSPKGPISGVNTEAFF
NA	NA	TRBV7-3	TRBJ2-5	TGTGCCAGCAGCTTAACGGCGGGAAAAGAGACCCAGTACTTC	CASSLTAGKETQYF
NA	NA	TRBV4-1	TRBJ1-1	TGCGCCAGCAGCCAAGTACGGGCGGGGATGAACACTGAAGCTTTCTTT	CASSQVRAGMNTEAFF
NA	NA	TRBV7-3	TRBJ1-1	TGTGCCAGCAGCTTAACGTGGGGAGTTTCTGAAGCTTTCTTT	CASSLTWGVSEAFF
NA	NA	TRBV6-2/TRBV6-3	TRBJ2-7	TGTGCCAGCAGTTACGTCCACGAGCAGTACTTC	CASSYVHEQYF
few	NA	TRBV4-2	TRBJ2-1	TGTGCCAGCAGCCCACGGGGCTTCAATGAGCAGTTCTTC	CASSPRGFNEQFF
NA	NA	TRBV20-1	TRBJ1-1	TGCAGTTCAATCCCGGAGTACACGGACACTGAAGCTTTCTTT	CSSIPEYTDTEAFF
NA	TRBD1	TRBV25-1	TRBJ2-7	TGTGCCAGCAGTGGTCGGGACAGCGCACTCTACGAGCAGTACTTC	CASSGRDSALYEQYF
many	NA	TRBV12-3/TRBV12-4	TRBJ2-3	TGTGCCAGCAGTCCCGACCCAGATACGCAGTATTTT	CASSPDPDTQYF
NA	NA	TRBV4-1	TRBJ1-5	TGCGCCAGCAGCCAAGATCCCTCTTCCCCGTATAGCAATCAGCCCCAGCATTTT	CASSQDPSSPYSNQPQHF
NA	TRBD2	TRBV7-6	TRBJ2-3	TGTGCCAGCAGAAGTGGAGGCGGGGGGCCAGATACGCAGTATTTT	CASRSGGGGPDTQYF
few	TRBD1	TRBV18	TRBJ2-7	TGTGCCAGCTCGCCCACGGGACAGAGTAACCCCTACGAGCAGTACTTC	CASSPTGQSNPYEQYF
NA	TRBD2	TRBV30	TRBJ2-1	TGTGCCTGGAGTGATCCGATGACGGGAGGGCCTTATGAGCAGTTCTTC	CAWSDPMTGGPYEQFF
NA	TRBD2	TRBV7-9	TRBJ2-2	TGTGCCAGCAGCCCACAGGACAGCGGGGGGAACACCGGGGAGCTGTTTTTT	CASSPQDSGGNTGELFF
few	NA	TRBV5-1	TRBJ2-1	TGCGCCAGCAGCTTGTATACGGGAGTAGGCAATGAGCAGTTCTTC	CASSLYTGVGNEQFF
few	NA	TRBV6-5	TRBJ2-7	TGTGCCAGCAGTTACTCGCAGGGATTGGCGAGAGACGAGCAGTACTTC	CASSYSQGLARDEQYF
few	NA	TRBV6-6	TRBJ1-1	TGTGCCCTTCAAGAGGGCCAGAACACTGAAGCTTTCTTT	CALQEGQNTEAFF
few	NA	TRBV6-5	TRBJ1-5	TGTGCCAGCAGCGACCCCTATTACACAGATACGCAGCATTTT	CASSDPYYTDTQHF
NA	TRBD1	TRBV20-1	TRBJ2-2	TGCAGTGCCAAGGACAGGGGCGGGACCTGGGAGCTGTTTTTT	CSAKDRGGTWELFF
NA	NA	TRBV12-3/TRBV12-4	TRBJ2-2	TGTGCCAGCAGCACTAGCAGAGGCGGGGAGCTGTTTTTT	CASSTSRGGELFF
few	TRBD1	TRBV6-2/TRBV6-3	TRBJ2-5	TGTGCCAGCAATAAGGACAGGGTGGAGACCCAGTACTTC	CASNKDRVETQYF
NA	NA	TRBV29-1	TRBJ2-3	TGCAGCGTTGAGACTGACACAGATACGCAGTATTTT	CSVETDTDTQYF
NA	TRBD2	TRBV7-8	TRBJ2-7	TGTGCCAGCAGCTTAGTAGGACTAGCGGGAGTTTCCTACGAGCAGTACTTC	CASSLVGLAGVSYEQYF
NA	TRBD2	TRBV30	TRBJ2-7	TGTGCCTGGAGTGTACGGGGTGGAGCGGGAGGCCCGTACTTC	CAWSVRGGAGGPYF
few	NA	TRBV7-9	TRBJ2-1	TGTGCCAGCAGCTTAGCCTGGCCCAATGAGCAGTTCTTC	CASSLAWPNEQFF
few	NA	TRBV24-1	TRBJ2-7	TGTGCCACCAGTGATCCGCAGGTCTCCTACGAGCAGTACTTC	CATSDPQVSYEQYF
few	TRBD1	TRBV6-1	TRBJ2-5	TGTGCCAGCAGTCCGGGACAGGGGTATCTACAAGAGACCCAGTACTTC	CASSPGQGYLQETQYF
NA	NA	TRBV25-1	TRBJ2-2	TGTGCCAGCAGCAGAGGCCAGTTAGGGGAGCTGTTTTTT	CASSRGQLGELFF
few	NA	TRBV27	TRBJ1-2	TGTGCCAGCAGCCTCACGAGGGGATCAGGTGCTAACTATGGCTACACCTTC	CASSLTRGSGANYGYTF
NA	TRBD1	TRBV2	TRBJ2-2	TGTGCCAGCGCTGGACAGGGCCCCACCGGGGAGCTGTTTTTT	CASAGQGPTGELFF
NA	NA	TRBV12-3/TRBV12-4	TRBJ2-1	TGTGCCAGCAGTATTGACCCTTACTCCTACAATGAGCAGTTCTTC	CASSIDPYSYNEQFF
NA	TRBD2	TRBV11-2	TRBJ2-1	TGTGCCAGCAGCTTAGCCCACCCGGGACTAGCGAGATTCAATGAGCAGTTCTTC	CASSLAHPGLARFNEQFF
NA	TRBD1	TRBV6-1	TRBJ2-5	TGTGCCAGCAGCACAGGGGGCGGTGAGACCCAGTACTTC	CASSTGGGETQYF
NA	NA	TRBV23-1	TRBJ2-6	TGCGCCAGCAGTCCTAAATCCGGGGCCAACGTCCTGACTTTC	CASSPKSGANVLTF
NA	NA	TRBV5-1	TRBJ2-7	TGCGCCAGCAGCCCCCAGCTGGGGGGGCTTGGCGAGCAGTACTTC	CASSPQLGGLGEQYF
few	NA	TRBV5-6	TRBJ2-7	TGTGCCAGCAGCTTGGCAGGAAACGAGCAGTACTTC	CASSLAGNEQYF
NA	TRBD2	TRBV11-2	TRBJ2-5	TGTGCCAGCAGCTCGATCGGGGGTTCCGGGACTAGCTGGGAGACCCAGTACTTC	CASSSIGGSGTSWETQYF
NA	NA	TRBV20-1	TRBJ2-1	TGCAGTGCTAGGACTTTGCTGGCTGGGAATGAGCAGTTCTTC	CSARTLLAGNEQFF
few	NA	TRBV12-5	TRBJ2-2	TGTGCTAGTAACGCGAACACCGGGGAGCTGTTTTTT	CASNANTGELFF
few	TRBD2	TRBV7-6	TRBJ2-1	TGTGCCAGCAGCCCCACCCATGCGGGAGGGGCTGATGAGCAGTTCTTC	CASSPTHAGGADEQFF
few	NA	TRBV6-5	TRBJ2-1	TGTGCCAGCAGTTACCTGGGGCAGAATGAGCAGTTCTTC	CASSYLGQNEQFF
NA	NA	TRBV4-3	TRBJ2-7	TGCGCCAGCAGCCATTCCGGGACGGAGGGGTCCTACGAGCAGTACTTC	CASSHSGTEGSYEQYF
NA	NA	TRBV6-5	TRBJ1-3	TGTGCCAGCACCCCCGGGTCCTCGATCTCTGGAAACACCATATATTTT	CASTPGSSISGNTIYF